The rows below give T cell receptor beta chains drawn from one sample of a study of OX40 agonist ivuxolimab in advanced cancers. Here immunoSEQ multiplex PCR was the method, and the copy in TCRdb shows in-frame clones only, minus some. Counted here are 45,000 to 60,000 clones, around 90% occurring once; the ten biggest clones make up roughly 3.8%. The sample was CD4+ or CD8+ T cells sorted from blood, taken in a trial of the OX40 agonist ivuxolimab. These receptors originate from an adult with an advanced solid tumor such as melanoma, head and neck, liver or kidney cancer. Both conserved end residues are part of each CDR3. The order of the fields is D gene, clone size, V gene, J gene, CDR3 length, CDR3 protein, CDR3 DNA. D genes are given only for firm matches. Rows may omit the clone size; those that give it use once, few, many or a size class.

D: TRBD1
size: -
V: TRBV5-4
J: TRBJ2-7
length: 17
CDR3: CASSLGVAGQGADEQYF
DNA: TGTGCCAGCAGCTTGGGGGTTGCAGGACAGGGGGCTGACGAGCAGTACTTC

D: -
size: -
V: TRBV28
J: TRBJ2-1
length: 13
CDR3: CASSLEGENEQFF
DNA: TGTGCCAGCAGTTTGGAGGGAGAAAATGAGCAGTTCTTC

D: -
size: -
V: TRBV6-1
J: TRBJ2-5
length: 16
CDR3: CASSELAASSWETQYF
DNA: TGTGCCAGCAGTGAACTCGCTGCTAGCTCCTGGGAGACCCAGTACTTC

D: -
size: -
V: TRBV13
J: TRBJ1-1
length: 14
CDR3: CASSLEGANTEAFF
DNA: TGTGCCAGCAGCTTAGAGGGCGCGAACACTGAAGCTTTCTTT

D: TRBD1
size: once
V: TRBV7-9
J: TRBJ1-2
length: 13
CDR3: CASSSGQGFGYTF
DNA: TGTGCCAGCAGCTCAGGACAGGGCTTTGGCTACACCTTC

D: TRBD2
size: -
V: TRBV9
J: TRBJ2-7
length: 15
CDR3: CASSSGLAASYEQYF
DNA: TGTGCCAGCAGCTCGGGACTAGCGGCCTCCTACGAGCAGTACTTC

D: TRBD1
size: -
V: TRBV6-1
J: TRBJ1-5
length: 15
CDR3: CASRADRDGNQPQHF
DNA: TGTGCCAGCAGGGCGGACAGGGATGGCAATCAGCCCCAGCATTTT

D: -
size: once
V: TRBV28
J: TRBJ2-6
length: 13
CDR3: CASSLSGANVLTF
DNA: TGTGCCAGCAGTTTATCTGGGGCCAACGTCCTGACTTTC

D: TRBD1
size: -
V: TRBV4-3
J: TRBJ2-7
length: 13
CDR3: CASSQEGAGEQYF
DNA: TGCGCCAGCAGTCAAGAGGGGGCTGGCGAGCAGTACTTC

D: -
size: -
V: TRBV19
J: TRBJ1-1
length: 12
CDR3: CASSIGGLEAFF
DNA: TGTGCCAGTAGTATAGGCGGGCTTGAAGCTTTCTTT

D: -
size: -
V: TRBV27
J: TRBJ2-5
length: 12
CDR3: CASSLSGETQYF
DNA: TGTGCCAGCAGTTTATCAGGAGAGACCCAGTACTTC

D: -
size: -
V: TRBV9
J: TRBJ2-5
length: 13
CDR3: CASSAGGLETQYF
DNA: TGTGCCAGCAGCGCAGGCGGGTTAGAGACCCAGTACTTC

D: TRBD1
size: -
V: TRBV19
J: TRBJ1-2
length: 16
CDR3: CASSAAGQYSNYGYTF
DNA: TGTGCCAGTAGTGCCGCGGGACAGTATTCTAACTATGGCTACACCTTC

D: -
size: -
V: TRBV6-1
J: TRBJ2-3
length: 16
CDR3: CASSETQGYLTDTQYF
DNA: TGTGCCAGCAGTGAAACCCAGGGGTACCTCACAGATACGCAGTATTTT

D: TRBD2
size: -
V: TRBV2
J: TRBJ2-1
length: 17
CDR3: CASSDRDLAGDGNEQFF
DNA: TGTGCCAGCAGTGACCGGGACCTAGCGGGAGATGGGAATGAGCAGTTCTTC

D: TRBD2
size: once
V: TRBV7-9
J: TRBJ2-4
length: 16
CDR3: CASSPKAGVGKNIQYF
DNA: TGTGCCAGCAGCCCAAAAGCGGGAGTCGGCAAAAACATTCAGTACTTC

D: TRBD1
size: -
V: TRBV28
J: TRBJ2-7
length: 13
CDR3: CASSSGTGLEQYF
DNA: TGTGCCAGCAGTTCCGGGACAGGCCTCGAGCAGTACTTC

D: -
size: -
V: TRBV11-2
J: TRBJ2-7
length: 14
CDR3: CASSPNGGPNEQYF
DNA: TGTGCCAGCAGCCCGAACGGGGGCCCCAACGAGCAGTACTTC

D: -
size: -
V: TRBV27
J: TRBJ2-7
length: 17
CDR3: CASSYLGPLSGHYEQYF
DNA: TGTGCCAGCAGTTACCTTGGACCTCTCAGCGGGCACTACGAGCAGTACTTC

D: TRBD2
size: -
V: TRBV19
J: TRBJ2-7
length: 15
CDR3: CASSVLAGVAYEQYF
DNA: TGTGCCAGTAGTGTACTAGCGGGAGTAGCCTACGAGCAGTACTTC

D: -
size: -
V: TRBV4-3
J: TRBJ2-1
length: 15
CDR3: CASSQDRPPGTEQFF
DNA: TGCGCCAGCAGCCAAGATCGGCCCCCCGGGACAGAGCAGTTCTTC

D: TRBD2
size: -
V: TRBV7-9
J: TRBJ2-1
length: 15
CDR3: CASSLASGIYNEQFF
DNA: TGTGCCAGCAGCTTAGCGAGCGGGATCTACAATGAGCAGTTCTTC

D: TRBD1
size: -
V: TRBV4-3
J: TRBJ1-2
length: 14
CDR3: CASSPGTGSYGYTF
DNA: TGCGCCAGCAGCCCCGGGACAGGGTCCTATGGCTACACCTTC

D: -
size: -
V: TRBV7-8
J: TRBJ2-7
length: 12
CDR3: CASSFSFHEQYF
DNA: TGTGCCAGCAGCTTTAGTTTCCACGAGCAGTACTTC

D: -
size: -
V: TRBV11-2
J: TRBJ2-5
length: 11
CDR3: CASSLVETQYF
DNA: TGTGCCAGCAGCTTAGTGGAGACCCAGTACTTC

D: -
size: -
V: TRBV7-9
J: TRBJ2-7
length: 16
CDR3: CASSLSTGFSIYEQYF
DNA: TGTGCCAGCAGCTTAAGTACAGGGTTTAGTATTTACGAGCAGTACTTC

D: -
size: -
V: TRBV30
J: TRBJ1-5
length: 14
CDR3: CAWSGGTTNQPQHF
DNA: TGTGCCTGGAGTGGTGGCACTACAAATCAGCCCCAGCATTTT

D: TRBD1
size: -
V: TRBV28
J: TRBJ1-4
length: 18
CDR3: CASSAETGTGRVREKLFF
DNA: TGTGCCAGCAGCGCAGAGACCGGGACAGGGCGGGTGAGGGAAAAACTGTTTTTT

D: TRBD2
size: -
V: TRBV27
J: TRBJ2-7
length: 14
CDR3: CASSPLSGDYEQYF
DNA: TGTGCCAGCAGTCCCCTCAGCGGGGACTACGAGCAGTACTTC

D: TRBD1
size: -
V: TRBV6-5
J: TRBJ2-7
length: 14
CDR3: CASSYGDRGYEQYF
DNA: TGTGCCAGCAGTTACGGAGACAGGGGCTACGAGCAGTACTTC

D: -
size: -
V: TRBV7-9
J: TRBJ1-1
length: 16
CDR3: CASSFPPRTGNTEAFF
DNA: TGTGCCAGCAGCTTTCCCCCAAGGACCGGGAACACTGAAGCTTTCTTT

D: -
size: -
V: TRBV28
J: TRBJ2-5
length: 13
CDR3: CASSPVMGETQYF
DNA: TGTGCCAGCAGTCCGGTCATGGGAGAGACCCAGTACTTC

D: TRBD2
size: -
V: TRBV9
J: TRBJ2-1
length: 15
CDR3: CASSLGGLEYNEQFF
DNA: TGTGCCAGCAGCCTAGGTGGACTAGAGTACAATGAGCAGTTCTTC

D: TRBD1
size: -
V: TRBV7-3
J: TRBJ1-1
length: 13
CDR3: CASSSGGAAEAFF
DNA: TGTGCCAGCAGCTCAGGGGGCGCGGCTGAAGCTTTCTTT

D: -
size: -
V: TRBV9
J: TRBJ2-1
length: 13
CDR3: CASSGHSGNEQFF
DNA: TGTGCCAGCAGCGGCCATAGCGGCAATGAGCAGTTCTTC

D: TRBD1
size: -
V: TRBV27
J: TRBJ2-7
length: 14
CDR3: CASRAGTGVYEQYF
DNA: TGTGCCAGCAGGGCCGGGACAGGAGTGTACGAGCAGTACTTC

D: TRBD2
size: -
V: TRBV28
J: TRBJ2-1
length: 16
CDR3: CASSLRTSGRGDEQFF
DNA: TGTGCCAGCAGCCTCAGGACTAGCGGGAGGGGCGATGAGCAGTTCTTC

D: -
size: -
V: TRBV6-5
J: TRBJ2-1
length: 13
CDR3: CASSYSRLDMQFF
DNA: TGTGCCAGCAGTTATTCTAGGCTCGATATGCAGTTCTTC

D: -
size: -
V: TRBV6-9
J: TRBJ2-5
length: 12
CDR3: CASSYARETQYF
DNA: TGTGCCAGCAGTTATGCGCGAGAGACCCAGTACTTC

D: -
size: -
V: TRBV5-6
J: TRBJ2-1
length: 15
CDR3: CASSSPGGLSNEQFF
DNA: TGTGCCAGCAGCTCCCCCGGGGGGCTGAGCAATGAGCAGTTCTTC

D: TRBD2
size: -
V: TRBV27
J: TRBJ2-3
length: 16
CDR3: CASSSIAGFSTDTQYF
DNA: TGTGCCAGCAGTTCCATAGCGGGTTTTAGCACAGATACGCAGTATTTT

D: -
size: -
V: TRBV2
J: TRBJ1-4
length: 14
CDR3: CASSPGTWDEKLFF
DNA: TGTGCCAGCAGCCCAGGGACTTGGGACGAAAAACTGTTTTTT

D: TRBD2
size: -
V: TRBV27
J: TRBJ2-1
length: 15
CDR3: CASSLIAGDRGEQFF
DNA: TGTGCCAGCAGTTTGATAGCGGGAGATCGGGGTGAGCAGTTCTTC

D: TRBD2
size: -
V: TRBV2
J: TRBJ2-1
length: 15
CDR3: CASSERLAAYNEQFF
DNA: TGTGCCAGCAGTGAACGGCTAGCGGCCTACAATGAGCAGTTCTTC

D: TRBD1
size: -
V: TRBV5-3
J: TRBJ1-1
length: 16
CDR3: CARSKDRRDVSTEAFF
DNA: TGTGCCAGAAGCAAGGACAGGAGGGATGTTAGCACTGAAGCTTTCTTT

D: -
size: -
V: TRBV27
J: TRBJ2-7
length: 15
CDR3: CASSLSSGTTYEQYF
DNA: TGTGCCAGCAGTTTATCGTCAGGGACCACCTACGAGCAGTACTTC

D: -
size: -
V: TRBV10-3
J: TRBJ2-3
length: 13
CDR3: CAISGLNTDTQYF
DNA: TGTGCCATCAGTGGTCTCAACACAGATACGCAGTATTTT

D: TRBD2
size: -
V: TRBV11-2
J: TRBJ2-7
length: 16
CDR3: CASSFPGLVSSYEQYF
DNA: TGTGCCAGCAGCTTCCCAGGACTAGTGAGCTCCTACGAGCAGTACTTC

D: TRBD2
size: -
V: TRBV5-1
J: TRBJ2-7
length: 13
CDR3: CASSLELAGEEYF
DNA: TGCGCCAGCAGCTTGGAGCTAGCGGGGGAGGAGTACTTC